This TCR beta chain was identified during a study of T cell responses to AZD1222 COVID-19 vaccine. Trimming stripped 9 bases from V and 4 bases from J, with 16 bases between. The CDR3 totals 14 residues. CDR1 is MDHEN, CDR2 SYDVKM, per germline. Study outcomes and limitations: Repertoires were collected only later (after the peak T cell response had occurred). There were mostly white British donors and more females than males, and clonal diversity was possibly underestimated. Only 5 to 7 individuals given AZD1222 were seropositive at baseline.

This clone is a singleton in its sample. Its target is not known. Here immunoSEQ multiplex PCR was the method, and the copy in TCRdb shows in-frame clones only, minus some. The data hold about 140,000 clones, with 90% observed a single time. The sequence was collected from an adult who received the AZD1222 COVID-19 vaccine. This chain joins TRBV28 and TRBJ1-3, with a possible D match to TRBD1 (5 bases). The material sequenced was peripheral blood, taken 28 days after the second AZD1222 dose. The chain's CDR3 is CASTPTESGNTIYF. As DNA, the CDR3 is TGTGCCAGTACACCGACAGAGTCAGGAAACACCATATATTTT.